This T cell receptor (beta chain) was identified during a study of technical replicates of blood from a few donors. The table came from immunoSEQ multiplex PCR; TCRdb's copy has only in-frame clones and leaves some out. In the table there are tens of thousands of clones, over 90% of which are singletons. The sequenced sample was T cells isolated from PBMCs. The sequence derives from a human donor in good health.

CDR3: CSVEGLGLYNEQFF. As DNA, the CDR3 is TGCAGCGTTGAAGGACTAGGCCTATACAATGAGCAGTTCTTC. The rearrangement joins TRBV29-1 to TRBJ2-1, with D possibly matching TRBD2 (6 bases). The CDR3 sequence is 14 residues long. Germline values: CDR1 SQVTM, CDR2 ANQGSEA. V was pared by 1 base and J by 4 bases, with 11 bases between.